This T cell receptor beta chain was documented in a study of T cell clonotyping in hematopoietic cell transplantation. Findings and caveats of the study: Cells were unsorted, so CD4 and CD8 contributions were not separated. Recipient TCR diversity dropped after transplant; expanded clonotypes rose from day 30 to 180. Broader posttransplant TCR repertoire diversity was predicted by graft donor and pretransplant recipient Inverse Simpson Index values. At the given depth, recipient repertoires were over 95% de novo clonotypes.

This clone was observed once. Its antigen is unknown. Libraries were prepared by immunoSEQ multiplex PCR; TCRdb keeps only in-frame clonotypes and omits some of them. The sample has around 7,500 clones, around 90% seen once; the top ten hold about 4.8%. The germline V gene encodes CDR1 SGHVS and CDR2 FQNEAQ. V was clipped by 5 bases and J by 7 bases, with 14 bases between them. This CDR3 has 13 amino acids. This TCR came from a female patient aged 50-59 years who had an allogeneic stem cell transplant from an unrelated donor, so the T cells may come from the graft donor. Some clones in this sample may be carry-over from other donors' samples. The rearrangement joins TRBV7-8 to TRBJ1-1; tentative D call: TRBD1 (6 bases). Sequencing was performed on PBMCs, taken 180 days after allogeneic stem cell transplant. The CDR3 region is CASSRGRGGEAFF. For the CDR3, the DNA is TGTGCCAGCAGCCGGGGGAGGGGGGGTGAAGCTTTCTTT. Variable domain in full (rest from reference TRBV7-8 and TRBJ1-1): GAGVSQSPRYKVAKRGQDVALRCDPISGHVSLFWYQQALGQGPEFLTYFQNEAQLDKSGLPSDRFFAERPEGSVSTLKIQRTQQEDSAVYLCASSRGRGGEAFFGQGTRLTVV.